Sequencing of this TCR beta chain was carried out in a study of Graves' ophthalmopathy and Graves' hyperthyroidism. The CDR3 length is 14 residues. The V end lost 5 bases, the J end lost 4 bases, and 14 bases lay between the germline ends. Germline lookup yields CDR1 SGHVS and CDR2 FQNEAQ. RNA transcripts provided the template for amplifying TCR beta CDR3 regions. The authors performed first-round RT-PCR with HTBI primers and then a second-round multiplex PCR. TCRdb itself ran the multiplex PCR reads through MiXCR, one entry per CDR3 protein. Of around 1.1 million distinct CDR3 sequences listed, around a third are singletons. At least ten counts were recorded for this clonotype.

The receptor's source is an adult man with Graves' hyperthyroidism. This chain uses TRBV7-8 with TRBJ2-5; TRBD2 is a possible D gene (5 bases). Sequences were obtained from peripheral blood or thyroid tissue (not recorded which). CDR3 nucleotide sequence: TGTGCCAGCAGCCCGGGGAACGGGCCAGAGACCCAGTACTTC. Protein sequence: CASSPGNGPETQYF.